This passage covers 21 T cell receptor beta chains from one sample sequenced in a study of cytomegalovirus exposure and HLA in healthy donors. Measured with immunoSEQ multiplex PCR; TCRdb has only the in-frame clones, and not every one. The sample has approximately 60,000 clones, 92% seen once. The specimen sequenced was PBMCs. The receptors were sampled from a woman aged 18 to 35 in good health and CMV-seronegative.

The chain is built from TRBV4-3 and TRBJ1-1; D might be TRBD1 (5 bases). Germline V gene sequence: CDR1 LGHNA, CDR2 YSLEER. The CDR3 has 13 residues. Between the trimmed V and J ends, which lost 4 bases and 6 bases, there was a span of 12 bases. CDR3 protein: CASSPSGGAEAFF. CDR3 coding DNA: TGCGCCAGCAGCCCAAGCGGGGGGGCTGAAGCTTTCTTT.

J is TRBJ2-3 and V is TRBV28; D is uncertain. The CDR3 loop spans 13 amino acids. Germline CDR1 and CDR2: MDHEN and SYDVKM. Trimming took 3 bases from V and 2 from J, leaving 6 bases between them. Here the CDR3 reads CASSFGSTDTQYF. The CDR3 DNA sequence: TGTGCCAGCAGTTTCGGGTCCACAGATACGCAGTATTTT.

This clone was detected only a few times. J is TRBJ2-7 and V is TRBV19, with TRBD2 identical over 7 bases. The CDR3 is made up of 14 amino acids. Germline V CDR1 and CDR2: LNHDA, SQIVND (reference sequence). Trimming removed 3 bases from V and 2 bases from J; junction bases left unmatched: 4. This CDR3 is CASSMGRGPYEQYF. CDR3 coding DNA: TGTGCCAGTAGTATGGGGAGGGGCCCCTACGAGCAGTACTTC.

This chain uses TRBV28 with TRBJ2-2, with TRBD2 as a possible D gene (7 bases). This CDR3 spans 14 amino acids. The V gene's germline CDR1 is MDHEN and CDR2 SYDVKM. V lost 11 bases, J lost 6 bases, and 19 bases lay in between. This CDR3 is CALGEGGDAGELFF. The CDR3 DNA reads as TGTGCCCTCGGAGAGGGGGGGGACGCCGGGGAGCTGTTTTTT.

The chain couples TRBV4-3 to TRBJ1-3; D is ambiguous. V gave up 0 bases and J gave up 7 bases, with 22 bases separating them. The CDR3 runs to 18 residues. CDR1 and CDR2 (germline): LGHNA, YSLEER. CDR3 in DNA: TGCGCCAGCAGCCAAGATTCGACGGGAACCACTATCGGGAACACCATATATTTT. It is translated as CASSQDSTGTTIGNTIYF.

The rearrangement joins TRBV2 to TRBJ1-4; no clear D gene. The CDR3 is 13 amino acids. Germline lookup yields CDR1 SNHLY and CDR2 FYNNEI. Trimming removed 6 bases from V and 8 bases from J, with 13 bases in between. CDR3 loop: CASRVEAREKLFF. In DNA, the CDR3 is TGTGCCAGCAGGGTAGAGGCAAGGGAAAAACTGTTTTTT.

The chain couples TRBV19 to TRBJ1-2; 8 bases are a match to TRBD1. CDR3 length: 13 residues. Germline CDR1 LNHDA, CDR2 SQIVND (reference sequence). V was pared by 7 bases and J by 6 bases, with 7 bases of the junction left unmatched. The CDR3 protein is CASTTGQGHGYTF. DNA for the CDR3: TGTGCCAGTACTACCGGACAGGGACATGGCTACACCTTC.

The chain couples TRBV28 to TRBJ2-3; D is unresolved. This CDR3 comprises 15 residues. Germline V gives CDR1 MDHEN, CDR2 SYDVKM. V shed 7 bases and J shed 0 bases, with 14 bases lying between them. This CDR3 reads CASTTDDSSTDTQYF. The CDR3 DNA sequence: TGTGCCAGCACAACAGACGATTCTAGCACAGATACGCAGTATTTT. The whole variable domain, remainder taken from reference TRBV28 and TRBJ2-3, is DVKVTQSSRYLVKRTGEKVFLECVQDMDHENMFWYRQDPGLGLRLIYFSYDVKMKEKGDIPEGYSVSREKKERFSLILESASTNQTSMYLCASTTDDSSTDTQYFGPGTRLTVL.

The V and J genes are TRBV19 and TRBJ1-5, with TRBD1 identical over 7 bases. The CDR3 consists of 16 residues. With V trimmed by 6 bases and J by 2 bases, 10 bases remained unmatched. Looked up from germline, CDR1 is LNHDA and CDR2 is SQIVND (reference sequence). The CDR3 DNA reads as TGTGCCAGTAGCCCCAGAAAACAGGGGCGCAATCAGCCCCAGCATTTT. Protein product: CASSPRKQGRNQPQHF.

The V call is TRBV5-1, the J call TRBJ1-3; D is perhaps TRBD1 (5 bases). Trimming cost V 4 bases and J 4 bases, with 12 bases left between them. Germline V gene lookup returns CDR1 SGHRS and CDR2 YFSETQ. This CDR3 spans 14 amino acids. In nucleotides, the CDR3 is TGCGCCAGCAGCCCGGGCGGGGGAGGAAACACCATATATTTT. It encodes CASSPGGGGNTIYF.

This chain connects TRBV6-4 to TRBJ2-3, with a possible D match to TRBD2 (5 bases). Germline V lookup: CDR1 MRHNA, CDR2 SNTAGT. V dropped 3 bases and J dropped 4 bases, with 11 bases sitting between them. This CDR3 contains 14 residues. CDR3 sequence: CASSENGEADTQYF. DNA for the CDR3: TGTGCCAGCAGTGAAAACGGGGAAGCAGATACGCAGTATTTT.

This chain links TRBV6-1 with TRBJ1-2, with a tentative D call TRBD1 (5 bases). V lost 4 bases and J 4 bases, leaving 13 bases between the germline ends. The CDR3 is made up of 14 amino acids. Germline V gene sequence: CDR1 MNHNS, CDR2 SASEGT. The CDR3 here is CASSGGRVGYGYTF. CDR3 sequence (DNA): TGTGCCAGCAGTGGGGGCAGGGTCGGCTATGGCTACACCTTC.

CDR3 loop: CASIGGDPYEQYF. Here the CDR3 DNA reads TGTGCCAGCATAGGCGGGGACCCCTACGAGCAGTACTTC. This chain links TRBV6-1 with TRBJ2-7; weak D call: TRBD2 (6 bases). The length of the CDR3 is 13 residues. Germline V gene sequence: CDR1 MNHNS, CDR2 SASEGT. Trimming left V 7 bases short and J 2 bases short, with 12 bases between.

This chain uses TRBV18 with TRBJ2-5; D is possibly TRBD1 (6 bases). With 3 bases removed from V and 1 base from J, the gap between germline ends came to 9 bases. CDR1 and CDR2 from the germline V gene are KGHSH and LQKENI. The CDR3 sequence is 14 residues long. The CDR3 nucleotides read TGTGCCAGCTCACCCCCAGGGGTCCAAGAGACCCAGTACTTC. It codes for CASSPPGVQETQYF.

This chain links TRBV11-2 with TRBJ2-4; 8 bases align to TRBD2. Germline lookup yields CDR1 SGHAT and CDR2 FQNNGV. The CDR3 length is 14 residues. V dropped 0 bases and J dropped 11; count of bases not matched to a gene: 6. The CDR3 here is CASSLEAGGAVQYF. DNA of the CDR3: TGTGCCAGCAGCTTAGAAGCCGGGGGGGCCGTTCAGTACTTC.

This CDR3 is CASSLPRHRDLGYEQYF. The CDR3 DNA sequence: TGTGCCAGCAGCCTACCTCGGCACAGGGATCTAGGCTACGAGCAGTACTTC. The V call is TRBV27, the J call TRBJ2-7; D possibly corresponds to TRBD1 (6 bases). V was clipped by 6 bases and J by 3 bases, with 24 bases between them. Germline-derived CDR1 and CDR2 are MNHEY and SMNVEV (reference sequence). The CDR3 consists of 17 residues.

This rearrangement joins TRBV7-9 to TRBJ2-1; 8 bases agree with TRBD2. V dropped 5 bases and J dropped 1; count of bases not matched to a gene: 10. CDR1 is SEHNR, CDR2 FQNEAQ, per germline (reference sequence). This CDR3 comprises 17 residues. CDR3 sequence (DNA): TGTGCCAGCAGCCTTCTTCTAGGCGGGGGGTCCTACAATGAGCAGTTCTTC. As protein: CASSLLLGGGSYNEQFF.

CDR3 amino acids: CASSPPDSSMGTEAFF. The CDR3 nucleotides are TGTGCCAGCTCACCCCCGGACAGTTCAATGGGAACTGAAGCTTTCTTT. The chain combines TRBV18 with TRBJ1-1; weak D call: TRBD1 (6 bases). The CDR3 loop spans 16 amino acids. Looked up from germline, CDR1 is KGHSH and CDR2 is LQKENI. Between the trimmed V and J ends, which lost 3 bases and 5 bases, there was a span of 19 bases.

CDR3 amino acids: CASSPTGAAYNEQFF. Written as DNA, the CDR3 is TGTGCCAGCAGCCCGACCGGAGCAGCGTACAATGAGCAGTTCTTC. The chain combines TRBV28 with TRBJ2-1, with no clear D. Germline-derived CDR1 and CDR2 are MDHEN and SYDVKM. V was cut by 6 bases and J by 4 bases, with 16 bases left in between. The CDR3 covers 15 residues.

The CDR3 loop is CSVVRTDYGYTF. The CDR3 region has the DNA TGCAGCGTTGTGCGGACAGACTATGGCTACACCTTC. The V and J genes are TRBV29-1 and TRBJ1-2; TRBD1 might be the D (6 bases). V lost 4 bases and J lost 3, with 9 bases in between. Germline loops: CDR1 SQVTM, CDR2 ANQGSEA. This CDR3 is 12 amino acids long.

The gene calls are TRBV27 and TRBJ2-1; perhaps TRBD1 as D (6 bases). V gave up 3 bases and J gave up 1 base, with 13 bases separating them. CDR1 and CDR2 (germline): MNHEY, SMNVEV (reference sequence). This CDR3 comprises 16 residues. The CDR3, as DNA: TGTGCCAGCAGTTTTGACACAGGGTATTCCTACAATGAGCAGTTCTTC. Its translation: CASSFDTGYSYNEQFF.